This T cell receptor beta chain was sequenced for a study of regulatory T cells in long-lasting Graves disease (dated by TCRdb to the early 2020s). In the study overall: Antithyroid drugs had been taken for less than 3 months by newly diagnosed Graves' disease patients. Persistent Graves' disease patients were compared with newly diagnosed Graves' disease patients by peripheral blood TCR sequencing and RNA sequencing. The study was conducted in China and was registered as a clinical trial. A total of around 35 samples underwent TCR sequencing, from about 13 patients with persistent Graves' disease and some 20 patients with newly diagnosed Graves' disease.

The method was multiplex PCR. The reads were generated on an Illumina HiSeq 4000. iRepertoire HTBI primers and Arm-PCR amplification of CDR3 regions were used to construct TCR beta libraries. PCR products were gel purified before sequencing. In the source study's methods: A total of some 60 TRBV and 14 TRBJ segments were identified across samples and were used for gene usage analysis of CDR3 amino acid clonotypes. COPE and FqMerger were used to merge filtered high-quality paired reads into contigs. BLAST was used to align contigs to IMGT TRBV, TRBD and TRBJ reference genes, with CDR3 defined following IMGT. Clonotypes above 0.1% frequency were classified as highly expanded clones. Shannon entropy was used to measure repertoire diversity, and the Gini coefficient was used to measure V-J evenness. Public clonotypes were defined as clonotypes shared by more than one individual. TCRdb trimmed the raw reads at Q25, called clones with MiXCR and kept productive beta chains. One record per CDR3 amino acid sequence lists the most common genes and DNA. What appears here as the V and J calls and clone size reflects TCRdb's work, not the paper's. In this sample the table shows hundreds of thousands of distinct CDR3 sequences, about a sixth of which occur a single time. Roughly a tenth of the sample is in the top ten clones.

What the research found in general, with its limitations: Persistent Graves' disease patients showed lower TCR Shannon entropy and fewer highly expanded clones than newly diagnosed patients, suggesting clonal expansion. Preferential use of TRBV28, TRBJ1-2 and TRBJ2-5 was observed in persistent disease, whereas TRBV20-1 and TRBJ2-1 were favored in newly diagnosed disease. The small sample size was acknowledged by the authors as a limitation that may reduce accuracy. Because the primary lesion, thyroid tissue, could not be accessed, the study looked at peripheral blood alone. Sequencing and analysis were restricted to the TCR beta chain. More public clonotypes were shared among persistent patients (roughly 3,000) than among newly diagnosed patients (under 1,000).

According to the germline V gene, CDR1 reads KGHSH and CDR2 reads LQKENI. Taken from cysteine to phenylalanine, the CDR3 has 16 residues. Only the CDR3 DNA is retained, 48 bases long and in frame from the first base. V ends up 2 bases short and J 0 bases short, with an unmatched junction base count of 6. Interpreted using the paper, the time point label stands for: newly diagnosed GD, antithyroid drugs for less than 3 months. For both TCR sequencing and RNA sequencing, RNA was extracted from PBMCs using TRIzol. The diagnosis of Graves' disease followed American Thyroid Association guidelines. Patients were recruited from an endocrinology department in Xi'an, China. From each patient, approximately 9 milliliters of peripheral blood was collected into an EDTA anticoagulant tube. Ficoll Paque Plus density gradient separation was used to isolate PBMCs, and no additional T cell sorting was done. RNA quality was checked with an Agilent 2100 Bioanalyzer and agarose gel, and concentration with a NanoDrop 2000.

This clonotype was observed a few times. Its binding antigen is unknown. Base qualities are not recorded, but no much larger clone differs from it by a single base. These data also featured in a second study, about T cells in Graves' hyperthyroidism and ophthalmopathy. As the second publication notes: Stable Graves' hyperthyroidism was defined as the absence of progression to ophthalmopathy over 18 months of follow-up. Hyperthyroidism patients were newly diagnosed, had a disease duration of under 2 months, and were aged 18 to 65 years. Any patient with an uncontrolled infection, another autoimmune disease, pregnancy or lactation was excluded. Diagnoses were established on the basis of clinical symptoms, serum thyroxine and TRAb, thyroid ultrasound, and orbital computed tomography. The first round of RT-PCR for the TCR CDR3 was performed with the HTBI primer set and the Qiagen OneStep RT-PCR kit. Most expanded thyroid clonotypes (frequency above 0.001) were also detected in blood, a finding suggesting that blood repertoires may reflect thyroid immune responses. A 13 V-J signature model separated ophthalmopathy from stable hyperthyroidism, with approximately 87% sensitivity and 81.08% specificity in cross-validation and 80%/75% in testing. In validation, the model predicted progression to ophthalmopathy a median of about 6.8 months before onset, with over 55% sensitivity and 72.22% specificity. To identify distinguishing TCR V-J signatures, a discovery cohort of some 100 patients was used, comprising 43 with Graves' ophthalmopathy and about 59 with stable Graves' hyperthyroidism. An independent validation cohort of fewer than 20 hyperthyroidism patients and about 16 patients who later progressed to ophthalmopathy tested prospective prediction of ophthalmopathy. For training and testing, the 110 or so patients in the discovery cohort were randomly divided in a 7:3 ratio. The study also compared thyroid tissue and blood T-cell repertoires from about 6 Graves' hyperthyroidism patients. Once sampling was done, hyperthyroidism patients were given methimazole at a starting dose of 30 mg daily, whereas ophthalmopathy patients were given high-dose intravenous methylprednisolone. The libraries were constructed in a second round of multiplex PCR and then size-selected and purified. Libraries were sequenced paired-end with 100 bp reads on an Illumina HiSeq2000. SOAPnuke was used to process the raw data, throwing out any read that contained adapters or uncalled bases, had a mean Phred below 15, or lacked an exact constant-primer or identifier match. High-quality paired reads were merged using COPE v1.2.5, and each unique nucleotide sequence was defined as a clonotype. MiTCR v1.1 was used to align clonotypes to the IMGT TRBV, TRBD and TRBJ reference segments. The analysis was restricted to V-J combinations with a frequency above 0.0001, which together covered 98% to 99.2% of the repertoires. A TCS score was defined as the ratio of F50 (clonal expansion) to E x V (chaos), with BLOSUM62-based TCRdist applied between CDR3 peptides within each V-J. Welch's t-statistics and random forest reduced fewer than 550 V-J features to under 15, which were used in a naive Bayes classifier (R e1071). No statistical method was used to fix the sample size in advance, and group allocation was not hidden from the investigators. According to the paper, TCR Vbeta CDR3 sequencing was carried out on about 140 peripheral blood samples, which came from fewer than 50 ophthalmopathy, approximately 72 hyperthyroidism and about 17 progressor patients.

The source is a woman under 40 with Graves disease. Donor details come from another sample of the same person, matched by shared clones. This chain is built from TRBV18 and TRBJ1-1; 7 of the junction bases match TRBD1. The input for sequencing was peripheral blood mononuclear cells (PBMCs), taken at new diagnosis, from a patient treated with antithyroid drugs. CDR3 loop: CASSPTMGQMNTEAFF. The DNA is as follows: TGTGCCAGCTCACCAACGATGGGACAGATGAACACTGAAGCTTTCTTT.